These 30 T cell receptor beta chains share one sample of origin, sequenced in a study of cytomegalovirus exposure and HLA in healthy donors. It was with 60 Vbeta and 13 Jbeta primers that the PCR ran. The method was immunoSEQ multiplex PCR; TCRdb's version includes in-frame clones alone and lacks a portion of them. This table has around 170,000 clones, over 70% appearing once. Sequenced input: PBMCs. These receptors came from a woman in her thirties or forties in good health and CMV-seropositive.

The chain employs TRBV19 and TRBJ1-2; D unclear. CDR1 and CDR2 (germline): LNHDA, SQIVND (reference sequence). V lost 5 bases, J lost 10 bases, and 17 bases lay in between. The CDR3 runs 13 residues. As DNA, the CDR3 is TGTGCCAGTAGTCCTGGACTGACCTATTTCTACACCTTC. It is translated as CASSPGLTYFYTF.

The V gene is TRBV5-1, the J gene TRBJ2-1, with D possibly TRBD2 on 5 matching bases. CDR1 SGHRS and CDR2 YFSETQ come from the germline V gene. Trimming left V 4 bases short and J 6 bases short, with 14 bases between. The CDR3 runs to 14 residues. In DNA form, the CDR3 reads TGCGCCAGCAGCCCGGCGGGCTTCCCCAATGAGCAGTTCTTC. Translation: CASSPAGFPNEQFF.

The chain joins TRBV18 to TRBJ1-5; D remains unclear. Germline V gives CDR1 KGHSH, CDR2 LQKENI. CDR3 size: 15 residues. Trimming left V 2 bases short and J 0 bases short, with 8 bases between. For the CDR3, the DNA is TGTGCCAGCTCACCAATCCAGGCTAGCAATCAGCCCCAGCATTTT. This gives the protein CASSPIQASNQPQHF.

This clone was counted a few times. This chain uses TRBV5-1 with TRBJ2-3, with TRBD2 matching 14 bases. V gave up 0 bases and J gave up 3 bases; unmatched junction bases: 6. Germline CDR1 SGHRS, CDR2 YFSETQ. CDR3 length equals 18 residues. CDR3 protein: CASSLGGTSGGLTDTQYF. The CDR3 nucleotides are TGCGCCAGCAGCTTGGGAGGGACTAGCGGGGGATTGACAGATACGCAGTATTTT. The complete variable domain, with remaining parts taken from reference TRBV5-1 and TRBJ2-3, reads KAGVTQTPRYLIKTRGQQVTLSCSPISGHRSVSWYQQTPGQGLQFLFEYFSETQRNKGNFPGRFSGRQFSNSRSEMNVSTLELGDSALYLCASSLGGTSGGLTDTQYFGPGTRLTVL.

This clone came up a few times. The chain combines TRBV6-6 with TRBJ2-7; no definite D call. The CDR3 covers 14 residues. The V and J ends lost 2 bases and 1 base respectively, with 9 bases between them. CDR1 and CDR2 (germline): MNHNY, SVGAGI (reference sequence). CDR3 residues: CASSYSTSSYEQYF. CDR3 sequence (DNA): TGTGCCAGCAGTTACAGCACGAGTTCCTACGAGCAGTACTTC.

In its sample, this clone was seen a few times. This rearrangement joins TRBV13 to TRBJ1-1; weak D call: TRBD1 (5 bases). The CDR3 consists of 15 residues. V was pared by 0 bases and J by 1 base, with 9 bases between. Germline V gene sequence: CDR1 PRHDT, CDR2 FYEKMQ (reference sequence). CDR3 residues: CASSLGGRGNTEAFF. The CDR3 bases are TGTGCCAGCAGCTTAGGGGGAAGGGGGAACACTGAAGCTTTCTTT. Full variable domain (missing parts from reference TRBV13 and TRBJ1-1): AAGVIQSPRHLIKEKRETATLKCYPIPRHDTVYWYQQGPGQDPQFLISFYEKMQSDKGSIPDRFSAQQFSDYHSELNMSSLELGDSALYFCASSLGGRGNTEAFFGQGTRLTVV.

The chain links TRBV15 to TRBJ1-2, with 11 bases identical to TRBD1. Unmatched junction bases numbered 6, after V lost 3 bases and J lost 6 bases. This CDR3 comprises 15 residues. Germline V gene lookup returns CDR1 LNHNV and CDR2 YYDKDF (reference sequence). The CDR3 region has the DNA TGTGCCACCAGCAGGGCCATGGACAGGGGGCATGGCTACACCTTC. It specifies CATSRAMDRGHGYTF.

This clone was observed once. V and J are TRBV5-4 and TRBJ1-2; tentative D call: TRBD1 (5 bases). Germline CDR1 is SGHNT and CDR2 is YYREEE (reference sequence). This CDR3 has 15 amino acids. Trimming pared 9 bases from V and 6 bases from J, leaving 24 bases between. In DNA, the CDR3 is TGTGCCACACAGACCAATACGGGGGGTACGAATGGCTACACCTTC. It translates to CATQTNTGGTNGYTF.

The chain joins TRBV6-1 to TRBJ2-7, with TRBD2 matching 8 bases. The CDR3 sequence is 13 residues long. Germline values: CDR1 MNHNS, CDR2 SASEGT. J gave up 7 bases and V 2 bases, and 4 bases lay outside the gene matches. The CDR3 nucleotides read TGTGCCAGCAGTGAACGGGGGGGGATAGAGCAGTACTTC. Translated, it gives CASSERGGIEQYF.

The chain links TRBV7-6 to TRBJ2-7, with 7 bases lining up with TRBD2. Per germline, CDR1 SGHVS and CDR2 FNYEAQ. J lost 5 bases, V lost 5 bases, and 12 bases had no gene match. The CDR3 is 15 residues long. The CDR3 DNA reads TGTGCCAGCAGCCTAGGGGTGGGGGGGATCGACGAGCAGTACTTC. It codes for CASSLGVGGIDEQYF.

The rearrangement links TRBV5-1 to TRBJ2-4; TRBD2 might be the D (6 bases). Germline CDR1 reads SGHRS; CDR2 reads YFSETQ. The germline V and J ends were trimmed by 0 bases and 8 bases, with 12 bases remaining between them. The CDR3 totals 14 residues. The CDR3 sequence is CASSLGAGGDIQYF. The CDR3 DNA reads TGCGCCAGCAGCTTGGGGGCGGGCGGGGACATTCAGTACTTC. The variable domain in full, with the rest retrieved from reference TRBV5-1 and TRBJ2-4, is KAGVTQTPRYLIKTRGQQVTLSCSPISGHRSVSWYQQTPGQGLQFLFEYFSETQRNKGNFPGRFSGRQFSNSRSEMNVSTLELGDSALYLCASSLGAGGDIQYFGAGTRLSVL.

The chain has TRBV2 and TRBJ2-1; a weak D match, TRBD2 (6 bases). The germline V gene has CDR1 SNHLY and CDR2 FYNNEI. V lost 8 bases to trimming and J lost 7 bases, with 21 bases between them. CDR3 size: 15 residues. The CDR3 loop reads CASDGFRAAGNEQFF. In nucleotides, the CDR3 is TGTGCCAGCGATGGATTCCGGGCCGCGGGAAATGAGCAGTTCTTC.

The chain carries TRBV5-4 and TRBJ2-2, with 7 bases that match TRBD1. CDR3 length: 15 amino acids. Per the germline V gene, CDR1 is SGHNT and CDR2 is YYREEE (reference sequence). J was trimmed by 7 bases and V by 4 bases; bases with no gene match: 10. The CDR3 loop is CASSQITGDGGELFF. CDR3 DNA sequence: TGTGCCAGCAGCCAAATCACAGGGGACGGCGGGGAGCTGTTTTTT. Complete variable domain (other parts from reference TRBV5-4 and TRBJ2-2): ETGVTQSPTHLIKTRGQQVTLRCSSQSGHNTVSWYQQALGQGPQFIFQYYREEENGRGNFPPRFSGLQFPNYSSELNVNALELDDSALYLCASSQITGDGGELFFGEGSRLTVL.

The CDR3 is CASSRDSLTSGTEAFF. The CDR3 DNA sequence: TGTGCCAGCAGCAGGGACTCTCTTACCTCGGGCACTGAAGCTTTCTTT. This rearrangement joins TRBV5-4 to TRBJ1-1; D might be TRBD1 (5 bases). The germline gives CDR1 SGHNT, CDR2 YYREEE (reference sequence). The CDR3 totals 16 residues. V was cut by 4 bases and J by 4 bases, with 20 bases left in between.

The chain recombines TRBV6-1 with TRBJ1-1; unclear D gene. Germline V gives CDR1 MNHNS, CDR2 SASEGT. This CDR3 region has 16 residues. Trimming left V 4 bases short and J 1 base short, with 16 bases between. CDR3 coding DNA: TGTGCCAGCAGTGTCCGGTCTGGGCCCCAGAACACTGAAGCTTTCTTT. It encodes CASSVRSGPQNTEAFF.

V gene TRBV30 combines with J gene TRBJ2-1; TRBD1 matches 7 bases. The germline CDR1 and CDR2 sequences are GTSNPN and SVGIG (reference sequence). The CDR3 runs to 16 residues. The V and J ends lost 2 bases and 9 bases, in that order; junction bases with no gene match: 16. CDR3 residues: CAWSPRRGGIVGEQFF. Here the CDR3 DNA reads TGTGCCTGGAGTCCAAGGAGAGGGGGCATAGTAGGTGAGCAGTTCTTC.

The genes are TRBV5-1 and TRBJ1-2, with TRBD1 identical over 9 bases. The germline CDR1 and CDR2 sequences are SGHRS and YFSETQ. The CDR3 runs to 12 residues. V lost 7 bases and J lost 8; bases outside the gene matches: 6. The DNA for the CDR3 is TGCGCCAGCCGCACAGGGGGCTTAGGCTACACCTTC. Its translation: CASRTGGLGYTF.

The rearrangement links TRBV28 to TRBJ2-1, with 10 bases aligning to TRBD2. Looked up from germline, CDR1 is MDHEN and CDR2 is SYDVKM. V lost 3 bases, J lost 0 bases, and 5 bases stayed unmatched. The CDR3 runs to 17 residues. The CDR3 spells CASSFRTSGNSYNEQFF. CDR3 nucleotide sequence: TGTGCCAGCAGTTTCCGTACTAGCGGGAACTCCTACAATGAGCAGTTCTTC.

The V call is TRBV19, the J call TRBJ1-5, with 8 bases that match TRBD1. CDR3 size: 15 residues. After removal of 6 bases from V and 10 bases from J, the junction contained 14 bases not matched to a gene. Per the germline V gene, CDR1 is LNHDA and CDR2 is SQIVND (reference sequence). The CDR3 DNA reads as TGTGCCAGTAGGTCAGAGGGACAGGTCAACGGACCCCAGCATTTT. Protein: CASRSEGQVNGPQHF.

V usage is TRBV5-1 and J usage is TRBJ2-1, with 8 bases matching TRBD2. The germline gives CDR1 SGHRS, CDR2 YFSETQ. Trimming cost V 4 bases and J 7 bases; bases outside gene matches: 10. The CDR3 runs to 15 residues. CDR3 coding DNA: TGCGCCAGCAGCAACTATGCGGGGGGAAGTAATGAGCAGTTCTTC. Its protein is CASSNYAGGSNEQFF.

The V call is TRBV19, the J call TRBJ2-2, with 7 nucleotides matching TRBD2. The V and J ends lost 1 base and 0 bases, in that order; junction bases with no gene match: 2. There are 16 residues in the CDR3. Germline V CDR1 and CDR2: LNHDA, SQIVND (reference sequence). This CDR3 reads CASSIGGGTNTGELFF. Written as DNA, the CDR3 is TGTGCCAGTAGTATAGGGGGGGGGACGAACACCGGGGAGCTGTTTTTT.

V and J are TRBV5-6 and TRBJ2-6; a weak D match, TRBD2 (5 bases). The CDR3 is 15 residues long. Germline assignment: CDR1 SGHDT and CDR2 YYEEEE. V was pared by 2 bases and J by 3 bases, with 9 bases between. The CDR3 sequence is CASSFRGGGANVLTF. The CDR3 DNA reads as TGTGCCAGCAGCTTCCGGGGTGGTGGGGCCAACGTCCTGACTTTC.

This chain connects TRBV5-1 to TRBJ2-5; 7 nucleotides agree with TRBD2. The CDR3 contains 15 residues. With 1 base clipped from V and 11 bases from J, the junction kept 14 bases outside the gene matches. The germline gives CDR1 SGHRS, CDR2 YFSETQ. CDR3 bases: TGCGCCAGCAGCTTGTCCGAGCGGGGCGCTTGGGAGCAGTACTTC. It is translated as CASSLSERGAWEQYF.

With respect to this clone: The junction departs from the called germline gene at one end, perhaps through a read error. This rearrangement joins TRBV7-9 to TRBJ2-7; D ambiguous. The length of the CDR3 is 12 residues. Germline V gene data show CDR1 as SEHNR and CDR2 as FQNEAQ (reference sequence). CDR3 loop: CSSSYADSHRYF. In nucleotides, the CDR3 is TGTTCCAGCAGCTACGCAGATAGCCACCGGTACTTC. The full variable domain, rest sourced from reference TRBV7-9 and TRBJ2-7, is DTGVSQNPRHKITKRGQNVTFRCDPISEHNRLYWYRQTLGQGPEFLTYFQNEAQLEKSRLLSDRFSAERPKGSFSTLEIQRTEQGDSAMYLCSSSYADSHRYFGPGTRLTVT.

V is TRBV19 and J is TRBJ2-1; 12 bases are a match to TRBD2. The CDR3 has 14 amino acids. Germline-derived CDR1 and CDR2 are LNHDA and SQIVND (reference sequence). V was pared by 5 bases and J by 10 bases, with 6 bases of the junction left unmatched. The CDR3 protein is CASSLASGGDEQFF. In DNA, the CDR3 is TGTGCCAGTAGTTTGGCTAGCGGGGGGGACGAGCAGTTCTTC.

This chain links TRBV29-1 with TRBJ2-1, with D perhaps matching TRBD1 (6 bases). CDR3 size: 16 residues. CDR1 and CDR2 (germline): SQVTM, ANQGSEA. With 2 bases removed from V and 2 bases from J, the gap between germline ends came to 16 bases. The CDR3 DNA is TGCAGCGTTGAAAAAAAAAGGACAGTGGCCTACAATGAGCAGTTCTTC. Translated: CSVEKKRTVAYNEQFF.

The chain is built from TRBV30 and TRBJ2-1; D might be TRBD1 (6 bases). This CDR3 region has 17 residues. The germline CDR1 and CDR2 sequences are GTSNPN and SVGIG (reference sequence). V lost 2 bases, J lost 1 base, and 18 bases lay in between. CDR3 in amino acids: CAWSLPTGTHSYNEQFF. CDR3 bases: TGTGCCTGGAGTCTACCGACCGGGACACATTCCTACAATGAGCAGTTCTTC.

This clone was seen once. The chain uses TRBV7-9 and TRBJ2-7; D is possibly TRBD1 (5 bases). CDR1 is SEHNR and CDR2 is FQNEAQ in the germline V gene (reference sequence). This CDR3 comprises 14 residues. Trimming pared 4 bases from V and 0 bases from J, leaving 10 bases between. CDR3 nucleotides: TGTGCCAGCAGCTACCGACAGAACTCCTACGAGCAGTACTTC. It specifies CASSYRQNSYEQYF.

This chain uses TRBV19 with TRBJ1-5; TRBD1 aligns across 10 bases. V lost 5 bases and J lost 3; bases outside the gene matches: 7. The CDR3 consists of 16 residues. CDR1 is LNHDA, CDR2 SQIVND, per germline (reference sequence). The CDR3 nucleotides are TGTGCCAGTAGTCCCAAGGACAGGGGGTTCAATCAGCCCCAGCATTTT. Amino acid sequence: CASSPKDRGFNQPQHF.

The chain links TRBV2 to TRBJ1-5; no clear D. Deletions cut 5 bases from V and 3 bases from J, with 8 bases between. From germline, CDR1 is SNHLY and CDR2 FYNNEI. The CDR3 consists of 13 residues. The CDR3 DNA follows: TGTGCCAGCAGTAGAGGGCTCAATCAGCCCCAGCATTTT. This translates into CASSRGLNQPQHF.